The subject of this entry is one TCR beta chain. Sequenced by immunoSEQ multiplex PCR; TCRdb stores in-frame clones only, minus some. The table records roughly 84,000 clones, about 93% of them present only once. The CDR3 is made up of 16 amino acids. Germline V gives CDR1 MDHEN, CDR2 SYDVKM. Trimming cost V 8 bases and J 2 bases, with 19 bases left between them. These data come from a study of T cell changes during pregnancy in multiple sclerosis. The source material was peripheral blood, sampled in the third trimester of pregnancy. The source of this sequence is a female donor in good health, enrolled as a control in a pregnancy study. The chain employs TRBV28 and TRBJ2-1; perhaps TRBD2 as D (6 bases). Here the CDR3 DNA reads TGTGCCAGCCGACGCCTGGGGAGGATCCCCTACAATGAGCAGTTCTTC. Translated, it gives CASRRLGRIPYNEQFF.